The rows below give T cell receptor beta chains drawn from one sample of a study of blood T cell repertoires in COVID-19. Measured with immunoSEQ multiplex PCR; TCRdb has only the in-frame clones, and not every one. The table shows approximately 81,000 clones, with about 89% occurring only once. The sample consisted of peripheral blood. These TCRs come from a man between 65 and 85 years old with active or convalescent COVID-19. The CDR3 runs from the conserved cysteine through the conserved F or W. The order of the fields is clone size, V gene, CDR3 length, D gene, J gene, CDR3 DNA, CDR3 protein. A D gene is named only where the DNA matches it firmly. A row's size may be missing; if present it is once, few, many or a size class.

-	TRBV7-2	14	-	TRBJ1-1	TGTGCCAGCAGCTCCCGACAGGTGAACACTGAAGCTTTCTTT	CASSSRQVNTEAFF
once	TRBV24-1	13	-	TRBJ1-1	TGTGCCACCAGTGCCATAGGGGGAACTGAAGCTTTCTTT	CATSAIGGTEAFF
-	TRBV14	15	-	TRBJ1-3	TGTGCCAGCAGCCCCTTTAGGGGTCTCAGAAACACCATATATTTT	CASSPFRGLRNTIYF
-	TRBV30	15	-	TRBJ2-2	TGTGCCTGGAGTTATGGGAGCACCGATACCGGGGAGCTGTTTTTT	CAWSYGSTDTGELFF
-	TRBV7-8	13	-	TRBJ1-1	TGTGCCAGCAGCTTAGGGGGCGGAACTGAAGCTTTCTTT	CASSLGGGTEAFF
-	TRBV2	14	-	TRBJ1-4	TGTGCCAGCAGTAGACAGTTCTCTAATGAAAAACTGTTTTTT	CASSRQFSNEKLFF
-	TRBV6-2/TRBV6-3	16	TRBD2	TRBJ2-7	TGTGCCAGCAGTTCGAGGTCAGGAGCGGGGCCCCCGGAGCAGTACTTC	CASSSRSGAGPPEQYF
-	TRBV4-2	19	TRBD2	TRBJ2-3	TGTGCCAGCAGCCAAGAGACGGCTAAGCGGGGGGCCGGACCAGATACGCAGTATTTT	CASSQETAKRGAGPDTQYF
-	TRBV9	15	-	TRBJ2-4	TGTGCCAGCAGCACCTTTGCGGGGGCAGGAAACATTCAGTACTTC	CASSTFAGAGNIQYF
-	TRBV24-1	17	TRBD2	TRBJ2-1	TGTGCCACCAGTGATTCCACGGGGGGGCGGCTGTACAATGAGCAGTTCTTC	CATSDSTGGRLYNEQFF
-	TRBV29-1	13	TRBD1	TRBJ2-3	TGCAGCGTTGATAGACAGGGGGCAGATACGCAGTATTTT	CSVDRQGADTQYF
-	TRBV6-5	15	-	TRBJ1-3	TGTGCCAGCATCAAACCGGGGGGTTCGGGAAACACCATATATTTT	CASIKPGGSGNTIYF
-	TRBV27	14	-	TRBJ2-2	TGTGCCAGCAGTCGAAGCGAGGACACCGGGGAGCTGTTTTTT	CASSRSEDTGELFF
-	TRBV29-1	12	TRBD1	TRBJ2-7	TGCAGCGTTGTACAGGGGAATTACGAGCAGTACTTC	CSVVQGNYEQYF
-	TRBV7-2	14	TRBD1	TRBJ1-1	TGTGCCAGCAGCCAACGACAGGGGAGCACTGAAGCTTTCTTT	CASSQRQGSTEAFF
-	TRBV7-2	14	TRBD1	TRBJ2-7	TGTGCCAGCAGCTACACAGGGGGTCGCTACGAGCAGTACTTC	CASSYTGGRYEQYF
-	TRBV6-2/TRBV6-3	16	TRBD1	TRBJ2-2	TGTGCCAGCAGTTACCCCACAGGGGGAAACACCGGGGAGCTGTTTTTT	CASSYPTGGNTGELFF
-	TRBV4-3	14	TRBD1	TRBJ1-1	TGCGCCAGCAGCCAAGATTGGACAGGGCGGATGGCTTTCTTT	CASSQDWTGRMAFF
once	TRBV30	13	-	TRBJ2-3	TGTGCCTGGAGTGCAACTAAAGCAGATACGCAGTATTTT	CAWSATKADTQYF
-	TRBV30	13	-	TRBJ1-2	TGTGCCTGGAGTGAACTAGCTAACTATGGCTACACCTTC	CAWSELANYGYTF
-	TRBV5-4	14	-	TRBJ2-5	TGTGCCAGCAGTCATAATGAGGCCAGAGAGACCCAGTACTTC	CASSHNEARETQYF
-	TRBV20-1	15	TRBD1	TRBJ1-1	TGCAGTGCTAGTAAGGGGGCTTCGGTGAACACTGAAGCTTTCTTT	CSASKGASVNTEAFF
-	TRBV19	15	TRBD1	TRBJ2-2	TGTGCCAGTAGCGGACAGGGGACGAACACCGGGGAGCTGTTTTTT	CASSGQGTNTGELFF
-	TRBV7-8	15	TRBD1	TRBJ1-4	TGTGCCAGCAGCTTTCCCGGGGGACAGAATGAAAAACTGTTTTTT	CASSFPGGQNEKLFF
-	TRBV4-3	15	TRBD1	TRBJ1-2	TGCGCCAGCAGCCAAGGGACAGGGGGCAACTATGGCTACACCTTC	CASSQGTGGNYGYTF
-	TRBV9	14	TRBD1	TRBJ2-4	TGTGCCAGCAGCGTAGAAACAGGGGGGAACATTCAGTACTTC	CASSVETGGNIQYF
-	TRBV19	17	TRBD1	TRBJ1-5	TGTGCCAGTAGTCTAACCCCGGGACAGGGCAGCAATCAGCCCCAGCATTTT	CASSLTPGQGSNQPQHF
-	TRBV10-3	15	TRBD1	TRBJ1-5	TGTGCCATCAGTGAGGCACAGGGGGACAATCAGCCCCAGCATTTT	CAISEAQGDNQPQHF
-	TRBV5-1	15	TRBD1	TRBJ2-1	TGCGCCAGCAGCTCGATGACAGGGGCCGACGGGGAGCAGTTCTTC	CASSSMTGADGEQFF
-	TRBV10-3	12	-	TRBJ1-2	TGTGCCATCAGTGTGGAGCTGAATGGCTACACCTTC	CAISVELNGYTF
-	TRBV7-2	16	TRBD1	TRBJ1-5	TGTGCCAGCAGCTTAGGGGGTGACAGGGAATATCAGCCCCAGCATTTT	CASSLGGDREYQPQHF
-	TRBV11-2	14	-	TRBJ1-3	TGTGCCACCGAGCGGGGGACCTCTGGAAACACCATATATTTT	CATERGTSGNTIYF
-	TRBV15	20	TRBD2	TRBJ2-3	TGTGCCACCAGCAGAGATATGACTAGCGGGATGGTTAAGAATACAGATACGCAGTATTTT	CATSRDMTSGMVKNTDTQYF
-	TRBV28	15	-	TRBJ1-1	TGTGCCAGCAGTTTGGGGGGGGCAAAGAACACTGAAGCTTTCTTT	CASSLGGAKNTEAFF
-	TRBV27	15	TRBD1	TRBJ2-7	TGTGCCAGCAGCTATACCGGGACAGGGACCCACGAGCAGTACTTC	CASSYTGTGTHEQYF
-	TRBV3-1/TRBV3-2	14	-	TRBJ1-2	TGTGCCAGCAGCCGCGGCGGGGGATCCTATGGCTACACCTTC	CASSRGGGSYGYTF
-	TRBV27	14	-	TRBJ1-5	TGTGCCAGCAGTTTCCGGCCCTCGGGACAGCCCCAGCATTTT	CASSFRPSGQPQHF
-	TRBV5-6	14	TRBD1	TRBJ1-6	TGTGCCAGCAGCCAGGGACAGGGAAGATCACCCCTCCACTTT	CASSQGQGRSPLHF
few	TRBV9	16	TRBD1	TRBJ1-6	TGTGCCAGCAGCACACTAACAGGGGGACATAATTCACCCCTCCACTTT	CASSTLTGGHNSPLHF
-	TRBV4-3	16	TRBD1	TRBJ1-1	TGCGCCAGCAGCCAAGATGTTCGACAGGGCAACACTGAAGCTTTCTTT	CASSQDVRQGNTEAFF
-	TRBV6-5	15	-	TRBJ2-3	TGTGCCAGCAGTTACGGGCTAGCTTTCCCAGATACGCAGTATTTT	CASSYGLAFPDTQYF
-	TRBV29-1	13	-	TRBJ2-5	TGCAGCGCACTCCAGACTTTGAAAGAGACCCAGTACTTC	CSALQTLKETQYF
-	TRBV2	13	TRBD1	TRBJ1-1	TGTGCCAGCAAGGGGACAGGGGGCACTGAAGCTTTCTTT	CASKGTGGTEAFF
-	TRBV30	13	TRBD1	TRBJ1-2	TGTGCCTGGAGGAACGACAGGGCCTATGGCTACACCTTC	CAWRNDRAYGYTF
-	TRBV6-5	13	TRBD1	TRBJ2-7	TGTGCCAGCAGGGACGACAGGGCACACGAGCAGTACTTC	CASRDDRAHEQYF
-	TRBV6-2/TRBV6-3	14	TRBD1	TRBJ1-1	TGTGCCAGCAGCCGACAGGGAGATCACACTGAAGCTTTCTTT	CASSRQGDHTEAFF
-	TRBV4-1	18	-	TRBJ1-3	TGCGCCAGCAGCCAAGATACGGGAGGTCCCTTCTCTGGAAACACCATATATTTT	CASSQDTGGPFSGNTIYF
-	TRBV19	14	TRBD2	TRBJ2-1	TGTGCCAGTAGTATAGCGGGGGGGACCAATGAGCAGTTCTTC	CASSIAGGTNEQFF
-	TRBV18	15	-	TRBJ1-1	TGTGCCAGCTCACCACGGAGGGAAGGGAACACTGAAGCTTTCTTT	CASSPRREGNTEAFF